A single sample gave rise to the 10 T cell receptor beta chains below, sequenced in a study of CD8 T cells in ankylosing spondylitis. A single record per CDR3 protein comes from TCRdb applying MiXCR to the 5' RACE reads. The sample has about 160,000 distinct CDR3 sequences, approximately 20% seen once; the top ten hold about 8%. The sequenced material came from blood, either unsorted or a sorted T cell fraction (not recorded which). The source of these receptors is a male donor with ankylosing spondylitis or in good health (not recorded which).

This clonotype has a count of ten or more. The chain carries TRBV5-1 and TRBJ1-1, with 8 bases that match TRBD1. The J segment lost 6 bases and the V segment lost 3 bases, leaving 4 bases of the junction unmatched. Germline lookup yields CDR1 SGHRS and CDR2 YFSETQ. The CDR3 length is 13 residues. The CDR3: CASSWGQAAEAFF. The CDR3 DNA reads TGCGCCAGCAGCTGGGGACAGGCGGCTGAAGCTTTCTTT.

This clonotype was counted at least ten times. The chain recombines TRBV5-1 with TRBJ2-2, with D perhaps matching TRBD2 (5 bases). Looked up from germline, CDR1 is SGHRS and CDR2 is YFSETQ. Trimming took 2 bases from V and 7 from J, leaving 12 bases between them. The CDR3 length is 14 residues. CDR3 coding DNA: TGCGCCAGCAGCTTAACGGGATACGGCGGGGAGCTGTTTTTT. Encoded protein: CASSLTGYGGELFF.

This clonotype was found a few times. The rearrangement links TRBV10-1 to TRBJ2-4; maybe TRBD2 (6 bases). The CDR3 has 15 residues. In germline, CDR1 is WNHNN, CDR2 SYGVQD (reference sequence). V shed 3 bases and J shed 4 bases, with 13 bases lying between them. The CDR3 region is CASSDGGIGKNIQYF. The CDR3 DNA is TGCGCCAGCAGTGACGGCGGGATAGGGAAAAACATTCAGTACTTC.

This clonotype has a handful of counts. This chain uses TRBV18 with TRBJ1-4, with 9 positions matching TRBD1. The CDR3 has 16 residues. With V trimmed by 3 bases and J by 2 bases, 4 bases remained unmatched. CDR1 is KGHSH, CDR2 LQKENI, per germline. CDR3 region: CASSPFGQGTNEKLFF. In DNA form, the CDR3 reads TGTGCCAGCTCACCTTTTGGACAGGGGACTAATGAAAAACTGTTTTTT.

The chain is built from TRBV27 and TRBJ2-3, with TRBD2 matching over 16 bases. The CDR3 runs to 21 residues. After removal of 2 bases from V and 6 bases from J, the junction contained 17 bases not matched to a gene. Germline CDR1 and CDR2: MNHEY and SMNVEV (reference sequence). Written as DNA, the CDR3 is TGTGCCAGCAGTTTACGCCCCCCACACGGGACTAGCGGGAGGGCTGACGATACGCAGTATTTT. Its protein is CASSLRPPHGTSGRADDTQYF.

The table lists this clonotype with a few counts. The J gene is TRBJ1-5, the V gene TRBV5-1; D is ambiguous. The CDR3 sequence is 13 residues long. In germline, CDR1 is SGHRS, CDR2 YFSETQ. Between the trimmed V and J ends, which lost 7 bases and 1 base, there was a span of 9 bases. This CDR3 reads CASQAASNQPQHF. CDR3 sequence (DNA): TGCGCCAGCCAAGCAGCCAGCAATCAGCCCCAGCATTTT.

This clonotype was counted between two and nine times. The genes are TRBV29-1 and TRBJ1-1; TRBD1 matches at 9 bases. The germline V gene has CDR1 SQVTM and CDR2 ANQGSEA. Unmatched junction bases numbered 6, after V lost 6 bases and J lost 1 base. CDR3 length: 14 amino acids. CDR3 loop: CSVPGTGKNTEAFF. The CDR3 DNA follows: TGCAGCGTCCCCGGGACAGGGAAGAACACTGAAGCTTTCTTT.

Many counts were recorded for this clonotype. The chain has TRBV7-6 and TRBJ2-1, with TRBD2 as a possible D gene (6 bases). The length of the CDR3 is 15 residues. CDR1 and CDR2 from the germline V gene are SGHVS and FNYEAQ. V was pared by 2 bases and J by 3 bases, with 11 bases between. CDR3 in DNA: TGTGCCAGCAGCTTAAGTCCGGACTACTACAATGAGCAGTTCTTC. Its protein is CASSLSPDYYNEQFF.

This clonotype showed up many times. J is TRBJ1-1 and V is TRBV5-1; TRBD1 matches at 11 bases. The CDR3 is made up of 15 amino acids. The germline V gene has CDR1 SGHRS and CDR2 YFSETQ. V dropped 4 bases and J dropped 3; count of bases not matched to a gene: 5. The CDR3 DNA reads TGCGCCAGCAGCCGGGCGGACAGGGGGCACACTGAAGCTTTCTTT. Protein sequence: CASSRADRGHTEAFF.

This clonotype was recorded at least ten times. V and J are TRBV28 and TRBJ2-7; TRBD1 or TRBD2 may be the D gene (5 bases each). Germline lookup yields CDR1 MDHEN and CDR2 SYDVKM. This CDR3 is 15 amino acids long. V was pared by 2 bases and J by 2 bases, with 13 bases between. CDR3 amino acids: CASSLVGRLTYEQYF. The DNA for the CDR3 is TGTGCCAGCAGTTTAGTGGGACGCCTAACCTACGAGCAGTACTTC.